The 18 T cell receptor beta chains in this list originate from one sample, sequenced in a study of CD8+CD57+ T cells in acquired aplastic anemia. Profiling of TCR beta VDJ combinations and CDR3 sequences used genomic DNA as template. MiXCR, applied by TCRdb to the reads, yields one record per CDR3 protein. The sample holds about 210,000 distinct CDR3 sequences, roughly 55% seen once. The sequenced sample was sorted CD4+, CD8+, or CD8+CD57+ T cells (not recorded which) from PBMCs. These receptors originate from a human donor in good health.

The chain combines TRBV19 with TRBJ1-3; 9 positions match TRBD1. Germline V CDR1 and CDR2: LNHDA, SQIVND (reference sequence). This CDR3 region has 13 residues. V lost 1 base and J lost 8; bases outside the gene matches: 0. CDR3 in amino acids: CASSIGTGDTIYF. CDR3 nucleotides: TGTGCCAGTAGTATAGGGACAGGGGACACCATATATTTT. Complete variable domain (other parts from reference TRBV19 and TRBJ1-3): DGGITQSPKYLFRKEGQNVTLSCEQNLNHDAMYWYRQDPGQGLRLIYYSQIVNDFQKGDIAEGYSVSREKKESFPLTVTSAQKNPTAFYLCASSIGTGDTIYFGEGSWLTVV.

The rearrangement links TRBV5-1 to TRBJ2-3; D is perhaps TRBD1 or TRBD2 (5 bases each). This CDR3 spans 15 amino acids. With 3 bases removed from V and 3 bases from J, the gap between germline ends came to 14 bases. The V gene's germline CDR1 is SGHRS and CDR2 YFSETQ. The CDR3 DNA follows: TGCGCCAGCAGCTCGAATAGGGGCGGGACAGATACGCAGTATTTT. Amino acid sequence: CASSSNRGGTDTQYF.

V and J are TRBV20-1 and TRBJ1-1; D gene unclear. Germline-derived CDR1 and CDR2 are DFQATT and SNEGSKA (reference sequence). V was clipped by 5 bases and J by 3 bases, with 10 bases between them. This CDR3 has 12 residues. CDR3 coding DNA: TGCAGTGCTCAGGCGGGGTACACTGAAGCTTTCTTT. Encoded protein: CSAQAGYTEAFF.

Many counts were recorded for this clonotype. CDR3: CASSPGEGGPYEQYF. CDR3 coding DNA: TGTGCCAGCAGCCCAGGGGAGGGGGGGCCATACGAGCAGTACTTC. The V gene is TRBV7-6, the J gene TRBJ2-7, with D possibly TRBD2 on 7 matching bases. V lost 5 bases and J lost 4, with 18 bases in between. CDR3 size: 15 residues. Germline lookup yields CDR1 SGHVS and CDR2 FNYEAQ.

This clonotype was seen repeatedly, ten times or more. CDR3 DNA: TGTGCCAGCAGTTTACCAGGGTTGGGCACAGATACGCAGTATTTT. Its translation is CASSLPGLGTDTQYF. The rearrangement joins TRBV27 to TRBJ2-3; maybe TRBD1 (5 bases). Trimming removed 2 bases from V and 1 base from J, with 10 bases in between. The CDR3 covers 15 residues. Germline assignment: CDR1 MNHEY and CDR2 SMNVEV (reference sequence).

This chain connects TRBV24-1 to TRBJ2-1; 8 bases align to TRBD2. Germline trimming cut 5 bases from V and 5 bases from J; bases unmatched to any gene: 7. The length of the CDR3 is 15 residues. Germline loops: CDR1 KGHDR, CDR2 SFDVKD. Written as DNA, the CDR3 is TGTGCCACCAGTGGCGGGGGACTAGGGAACAATGAGCAGTTCTTC. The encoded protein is CATSGGGLGNNEQFF.

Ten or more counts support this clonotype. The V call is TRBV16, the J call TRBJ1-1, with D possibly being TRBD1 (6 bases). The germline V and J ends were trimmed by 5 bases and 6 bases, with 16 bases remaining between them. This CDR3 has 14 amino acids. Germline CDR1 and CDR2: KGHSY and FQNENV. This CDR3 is CASSASFGGAEAFF. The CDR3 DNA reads TGTGCCAGCAGCGCCTCCTTTGGGGGCGCTGAAGCTTTCTTT.

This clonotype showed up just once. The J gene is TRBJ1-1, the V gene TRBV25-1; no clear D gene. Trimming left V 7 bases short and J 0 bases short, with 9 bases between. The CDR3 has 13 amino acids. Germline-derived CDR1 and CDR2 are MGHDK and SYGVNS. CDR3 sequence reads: CASKAHLNTEAFF. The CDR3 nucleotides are TGTGCCAGCAAAGCTCATTTGAACACTGAAGCTTTCTTT.

CDR3 sequence (DNA): TGTGCCAGCAGCTTACAGGGTAGAGATTCACCCCTCCACTTT. Protein product: CASSLQGRDSPLHF. The V gene is TRBV7-3, the J gene TRBJ1-6; D perhaps matches TRBD1 (5 bases). The CDR3 contains 14 residues. Trimming left V 2 bases short and J 8 bases short, with 10 bases between. The germline V gene has CDR1 SGHTA and CDR2 FQGTGA.

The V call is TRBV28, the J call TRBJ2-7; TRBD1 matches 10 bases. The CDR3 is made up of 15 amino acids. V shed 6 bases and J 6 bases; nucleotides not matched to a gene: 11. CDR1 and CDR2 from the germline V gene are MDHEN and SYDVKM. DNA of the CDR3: TGTGCCAGCAGCCTGGAGGGGACAGGGGTCCTCGAGCAGTACTTC. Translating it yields CASSLEGTGVLEQYF.

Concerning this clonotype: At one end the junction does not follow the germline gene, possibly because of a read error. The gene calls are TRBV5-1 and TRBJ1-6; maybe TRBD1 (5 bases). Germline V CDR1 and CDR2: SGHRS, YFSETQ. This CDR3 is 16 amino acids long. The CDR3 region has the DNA TGCGCCAACAGCTTGGCCGTCGGGGGACGAAATTCACCCCTCCACTTT. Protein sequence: CANSLAVGGRNSPLHF.

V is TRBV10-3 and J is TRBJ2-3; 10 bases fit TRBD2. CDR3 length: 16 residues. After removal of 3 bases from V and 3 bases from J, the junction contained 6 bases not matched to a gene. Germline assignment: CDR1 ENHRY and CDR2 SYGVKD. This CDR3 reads CAISDGAGGGTDTQYF. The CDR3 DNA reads TGTGCCATCAGTGATGGAGCGGGGGGGGGGACAGATACGCAGTATTTT.

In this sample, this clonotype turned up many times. DNA of the CDR3: TGTGCCAGCACCCAGACAGGGAGGCTGCGTGGCTACACCTTC. This gives the protein CASTQTGRLRGYTF. V and J are TRBV9 and TRBJ1-2; 7 bases agree with TRBD1. With 6 bases clipped from V and 7 bases from J, the junction kept 12 bases outside the gene matches. The V gene's germline CDR1 is SGDLS and CDR2 YYNGEE. This CDR3 is built from 14 residues.

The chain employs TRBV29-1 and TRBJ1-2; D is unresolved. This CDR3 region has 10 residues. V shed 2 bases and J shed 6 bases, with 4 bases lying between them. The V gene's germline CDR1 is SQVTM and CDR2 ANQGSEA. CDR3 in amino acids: CSVETDGYTF. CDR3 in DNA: TGCAGCGTTGAAACGGATGGCTACACCTTC.

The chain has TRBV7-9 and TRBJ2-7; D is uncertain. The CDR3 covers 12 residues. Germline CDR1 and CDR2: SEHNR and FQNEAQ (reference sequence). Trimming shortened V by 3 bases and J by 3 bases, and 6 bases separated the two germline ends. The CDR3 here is CASSFCSYEQYF. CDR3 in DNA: TGTGCCAGCAGCTTTTGTAGCTACGAGCAGTACTTC.

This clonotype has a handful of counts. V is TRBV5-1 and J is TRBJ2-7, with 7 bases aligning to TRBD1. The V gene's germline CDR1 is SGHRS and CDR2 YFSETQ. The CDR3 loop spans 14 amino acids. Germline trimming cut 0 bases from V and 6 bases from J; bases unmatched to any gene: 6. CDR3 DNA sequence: TGCGCCAGCAGCTTGGCTTCCAGGGGGAGCGAGCAGTACTTC. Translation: CASSLASRGSEQYF.

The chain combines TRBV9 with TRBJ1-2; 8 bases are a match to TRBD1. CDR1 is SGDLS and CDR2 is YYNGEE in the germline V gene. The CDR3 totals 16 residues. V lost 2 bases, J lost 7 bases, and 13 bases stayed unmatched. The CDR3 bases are TGTGCCAGCAGCGTCAGGGGGCAGGGCGGTGTAAGTGGCTACACCTTC. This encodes CASSVRGQGGVSGYTF.

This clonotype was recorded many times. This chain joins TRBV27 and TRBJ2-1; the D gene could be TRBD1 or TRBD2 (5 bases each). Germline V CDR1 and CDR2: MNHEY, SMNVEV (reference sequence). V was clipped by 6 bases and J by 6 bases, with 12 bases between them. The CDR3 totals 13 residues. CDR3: CASRSGLGNEQFF. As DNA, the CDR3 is TGTGCCAGCAGGTCGGGGCTAGGCAATGAGCAGTTCTTC.